These T cell receptor beta chains were read from a single sample in a study of cytomegalovirus exposure and HLA in healthy donors. The data were produced by immunoSEQ multiplex PCR, yet TCRdb's version contains in-frame clones alone and is incomplete. The sample has 150,000 to 200,000 clones, about 76% seen once. Sequencing input: PBMCs. The source of these receptors is a woman aged 45-59 years in good health and CMV-seronegative. CDR3s include the opening cysteine and the closing phenylalanine or tryptophan. Each record gives: D gene, clone size, V gene, J gene, CDR3 DNA, CDR3 protein. The D gene is left open where the match is weak. Some rows have no size entry. The others give once, few or many, or a class for an expanded clone.

>-|-|TRBV2|TRBJ1-4
TGTGCCAGCAGTGGCAAGGGGTACGAAAAACTGTTTTTT
CASSGKGYEKLFF
>-|few|TRBV4-1|TRBJ1-1
TGCGCCAGCAGCCAAGTCCTCGGAGGTGAAGCTTTCTTT
CASSQVLGGEAFF
>-|-|TRBV9|TRBJ1-1
TGTGCCAGCAGCGTAGGAGTCGGGAACACTGAAGCTTTCTTT
CASSVGVGNTEAFF
>-|few|TRBV2|TRBJ1-1
TGTGCCAGCAGTGTTGATAGCACTGAAGCTTTCTTT
CASSVDSTEAFF
>TRBD1|-|TRBV7-2|TRBJ2-5
TGTGCCAGCAGCATCCTACAGGGGGCGAGAAAAGGGACCCAGTACTTC
CASSILQGARKGTQYF
>-|-|TRBV20-1|TRBJ2-3
TGCAGTTTGGGGCAAGATACGCAGTATTTT
CSLGQDTQYF
>-|-|TRBV9|TRBJ1-1
TGTGCCAGCAGCGTAGCCCTAGGGGGGAACACTGAAGCTTTCTTT
CASSVALGGNTEAFF
>TRBD2|once|TRBV5-1|TRBJ2-1
TGCGCCAGCAGCCCCGATAGCGGGAGGGCCTACAATGAGCAGTTCTTC
CASSPDSGRAYNEQFF
>TRBD1|-|TRBV7-8|TRBJ1-6
TGTGCCAGCAGCCTCGGGACAGGGAGTTCACCCCTCCACTTT
CASSLGTGSSPLHF
>TRBD1|-|TRBV6-5|TRBJ1-1
TGTGCCAGCACCCAAGACCAGGGGGCGAACACTGAAGCTTTCTTT
CASTQDQGANTEAFF
>-|-|TRBV28|TRBJ1-5
TGTGCCAGCAGTGGCCCCGGATACTGGAGGAGCAATCAGCCCCAGCATTTT
CASSGPGYWRSNQPQHF
>-|-|TRBV7-3|TRBJ1-6
TGTGCCAGCAGCTTAAATGGCCGACTCAATTCACCCCTCCACTTT
CASSLNGRLNSPLHF
>TRBD1|-|TRBV29-1|TRBJ2-6
TGCAGCGTATCTCACAGGGGCTCTGGGGCCAACGTCCTGACTTTC
CSVSHRGSGANVLTF
>TRBD2|-|TRBV5-1|TRBJ2-3
TGCGCCAGCAGCCAAGGACTAGCGGGGGGAATGCAGTATTTT
CASSQGLAGGMQYF
>-|-|TRBV6-1|TRBJ1-5
TGTGCCAGCAGTGTTTGGGGGGATAATCAGCCCCAGCATTTT
CASSVWGDNQPQHF
>-|few|TRBV4-2|TRBJ2-1
TGTGCCAGCAGCCAAGGCGTGCGTGGGAGCCACAATGAGCAGTTCTTC
CASSQGVRGSHNEQFF
>-|-|TRBV20-1|TRBJ1-4
TGCAGTGCCCCTACTAATGAAAAACTGTTTTTT
CSAPTNEKLFF
>TRBD1|-|TRBV5-1|TRBJ2-1
TGCGCCAGCAGGACCTTTCGGACAGGGATATACAATGAGCAGTTCTTC
CASRTFRTGIYNEQFF
>-|-|TRBV28|TRBJ1-2
TGTGCCAGCATCCGAGAAGGGGTCTATGGCTACACCTTC
CASIREGVYGYTF
>-|-|TRBV11-3|TRBJ2-2
TGTGCCAGCAGCTCCCCTTTTGGAGGATCCACCGGGGAGCTGTTTTTT
CASSSPFGGSTGELFF
>-|-|TRBV13|TRBJ2-3
TGTGCCAGCAGCGTCGTAGCCGTGGATACGCAGTATTTT
CASSVVAVDTQYF
>-|-|TRBV28|TRBJ2-1
TGTGCCAGCAGTCCCCGAAACCCCTCGGATGAGCAGTTCTTC
CASSPRNPSDEQFF
>-|-|TRBV4-3|TRBJ1-1
TGCGCCAGCAGCGACGGCCTACTAAACACTGAAGCTTTCTTT
CASSDGLLNTEAFF
>-|-|TRBV29-1|TRBJ2-3
TGCAGCGTCCGGGGACTTTCAGATACGCAGTATTTT
CSVRGLSDTQYF
>TRBD1|-|TRBV4-1|TRBJ1-3
TGCGCCAGCAGCCGGACAGGGGGCCTCATCTCTGGAAACACCATATATTTT
CASSRTGGLISGNTIYF
>TRBD1|-|TRBV29-1|TRBJ2-1
TGCAGCCTTGACAGGGGGGTCGATGAGCAGTTCTTC
CSLDRGVDEQFF
>TRBD2|-|TRBV27|TRBJ2-7
TGTGCCAGCAGAGCGGGAGGGTCATACGAGCAGTACTTC
CASRAGGSYEQYF
>-|-|TRBV10-3|TRBJ1-1
TGTGCCATCTCCCCTCCAGGGAACACTGAAGCTTTCTTT
CAISPPGNTEAFF
>-|-|TRBV28|TRBJ2-5
TGTGCCAGCAGTTCCGAGTGGGAGACCCAGTACTTC
CASSSEWETQYF
>TRBD1|once|TRBV5-1|TRBJ2-1
TGCGCCAGCAGCCCGGGACAGACGTACAATGAGCAGTTCTTC
CASSPGQTYNEQFF
>TRBD1|-|TRBV6-5|TRBJ2-2
TGTGCCAGCAGGGGGACAGGGGGCACCGGGGAGCTGTTTTTT
CASRGTGGTGELFF
>-|once|TRBV6-6|TRBJ2-5
TGTGCCAGCAGTTACTCGGGGCGGGGGCTAAAGACCCAGTACTTC
CASSYSGRGLKTQYF
>TRBD1|-|TRBV6-6|TRBJ2-2
TGTGCCAGCAGTTACTGGGACAGGGGTCGGGAGCTGTTTTTT
CASSYWDRGRELFF
>-|-|TRBV5-6|TRBJ2-7
TGTGCCAGCAGCTTGACACCCCTCGAGCAGTACTTC
CASSLTPLEQYF
>TRBD2|-|TRBV5-1|TRBJ2-1
TGCGCCAGCAGCCGACTAGCGGGAGAATACAATGAGCAGTTCTTC
CASSRLAGEYNEQFF
>-|-|TRBV6-6|TRBJ1-3
TGTGCCAGCGCTCTCGTACGCGGGACTGGAAACACCATATATTTT
CASALVRGTGNTIYF
>TRBD2|-|TRBV28|TRBJ2-7
TGTGCCAGCAGTTCGCCCGGGACTAGCGCCTACGAGCAGTACTTC
CASSSPGTSAYEQYF
>-|many|TRBV6-6|TRBJ1-4
TGTGCCAGCAGTTACCGCCAGTCTAATGAAAAACTGTTTTTT
CASSYRQSNEKLFF
>TRBD2|-|TRBV9|TRBJ2-1
TGTGCCAGCAGCGCCGTGACTAGCGGGGGAAACAATGAGCAGTTCTTC
CASSAVTSGGNNEQFF
>-|-|TRBV28|TRBJ1-5
TGTGCCAGTTGGGGAGATAGCAATCAGCCCCAGCATTTT
CASWGDSNQPQHF
>-|-|TRBV15|TRBJ1-5
TGTGCCACCAGCACGAGTTGGTCTCAGCCCCAGCATTTT
CATSTSWSQPQHF
>-|-|TRBV7-2|TRBJ1-6
TGTGCCAGCAGCTTGACCAGGGATTATAATTCACCCCTCCACTTT
CASSLTRDYNSPLHF
>TRBD1|-|TRBV7-6|TRBJ2-2
TGTGCCAGCAGCTTATTAATAGGGACAGGGAACACCGGGGAGCTGTTTTTT
CASSLLIGTGNTGELFF
>TRBD1|-|TRBV28|TRBJ1-5
TGTGCCAGCAGTTCCGGACAGGGGAAACAGCCCCAGCATTTT
CASSSGQGKQPQHF
>-|-|TRBV2|TRBJ1-1
TGTGCCAGCAGTGAATCAGGGGCGGTGGGCACTGAAGCTTTCTTT
CASSESGAVGTEAFF
>TRBD1|-|TRBV11-2|TRBJ1-2
TGTGCCAGCAGCTACGTACAGGGGTCTGCTCATGGCTACACCTTC
CASSYVQGSAHGYTF
>-|-|TRBV30|TRBJ1-1
TGTGCCTGGAGTGTACTCGGAGGGAACACTGAAGCTTTCTTT
CAWSVLGGNTEAFF
>-|-|TRBV27|TRBJ2-3
TGTGCCAGCACCCTCGGACACCGCACAGATACGCAGTATTTT
CASTLGHRTDTQYF
>TRBD2|once|TRBV7-2|TRBJ2-2
TGTGCCAGCAGCTCTGGGGTAGCGGGAGGCAAGAACACCGGGGAGCTGTTTTTT
CASSSGVAGGKNTGELFF
>-|-|TRBV28|TRBJ1-2
TGTGCCAGCAGACAGGGCGAGGCATACTATGGCTACACCTTC
CASRQGEAYYGYTF
>-|-|TRBV7-9|TRBJ2-7
TGTGCCAGCAGCTTACCGAGGAGCTCCTACGAGCAGTACTTC
CASSLPRSSYEQYF
>-|once|TRBV7-2|TRBJ2-6
TGTGCCAGCAGTCCCGATGGGGCGAGCTTCAGCTCTGGGGCCAACGTCCTGACCTTC
CASSPDGASFSSGANVLTF